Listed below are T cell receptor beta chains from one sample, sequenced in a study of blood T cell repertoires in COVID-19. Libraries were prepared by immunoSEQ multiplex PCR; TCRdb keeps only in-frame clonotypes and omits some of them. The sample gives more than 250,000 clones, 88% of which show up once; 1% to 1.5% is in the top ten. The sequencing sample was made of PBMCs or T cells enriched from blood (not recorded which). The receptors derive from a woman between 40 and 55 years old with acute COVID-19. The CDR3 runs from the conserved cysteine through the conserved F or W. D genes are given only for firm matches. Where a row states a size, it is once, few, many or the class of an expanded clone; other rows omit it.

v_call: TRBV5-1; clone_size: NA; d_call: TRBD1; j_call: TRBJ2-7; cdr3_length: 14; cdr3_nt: TGCGCCAGCACCCCGGACAGGGGGTTATACGAGCAGTACTTC; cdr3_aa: CASTPDRGLYEQYF
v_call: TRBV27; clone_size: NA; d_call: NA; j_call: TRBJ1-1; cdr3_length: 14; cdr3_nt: TGTGCCAGCAGTACAGGGTTTCGGAACACTGAAGCTTTCTTT; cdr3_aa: CASSTGFRNTEAFF
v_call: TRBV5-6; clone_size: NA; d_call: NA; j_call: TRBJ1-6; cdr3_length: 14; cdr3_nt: TGTGCCAGCAGCCAACGGACATCCAATTCACCCCTCCACTTT; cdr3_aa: CASSQRTSNSPLHF
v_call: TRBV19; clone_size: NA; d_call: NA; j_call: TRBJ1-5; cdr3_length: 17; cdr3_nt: TGTGCCAGTAGTATCCCGACATCCCAGCCCCGCAATCAGCCCCAGCATTTT; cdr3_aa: CASSIPTSQPRNQPQHF
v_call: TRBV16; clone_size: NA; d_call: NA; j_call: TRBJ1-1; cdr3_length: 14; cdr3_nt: TGTGCCAGCAGCCAATCGAGTTGGGAGGCTGAAGCTTTCTTT; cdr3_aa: CASSQSSWEAEAFF
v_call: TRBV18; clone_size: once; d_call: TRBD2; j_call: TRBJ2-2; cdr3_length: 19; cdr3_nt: TGTGCCAGCTCACCACTGCTACCGGGACTAGCGACGAACACCGGGGAGCTGTTTTTT; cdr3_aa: CASSPLLPGLATNTGELFF
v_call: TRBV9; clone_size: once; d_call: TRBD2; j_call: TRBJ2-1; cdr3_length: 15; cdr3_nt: TGTGCCAGCAGCGCCAGGACTAGCGGGAGCCATGAGCAGTTCTTC; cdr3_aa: CASSARTSGSHEQFF
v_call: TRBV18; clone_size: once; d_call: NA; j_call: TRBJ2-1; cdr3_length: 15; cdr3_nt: TGTGCCAGCTCACCAATGGCTAGAAGTTTCGATGAGCAGTTCTTC; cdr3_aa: CASSPMARSFDEQFF
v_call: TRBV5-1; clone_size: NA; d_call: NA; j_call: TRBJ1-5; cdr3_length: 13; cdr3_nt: TGCGCCAGCAGCTTGGAGTTGAGGGAGCCCCAGCATTTT; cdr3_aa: CASSLELREPQHF
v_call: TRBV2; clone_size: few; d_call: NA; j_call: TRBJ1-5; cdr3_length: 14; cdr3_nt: TGTGCCAGCAGCCTGGGACTTCCGAATCAGCCCCAGCATTTT; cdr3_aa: CASSLGLPNQPQHF
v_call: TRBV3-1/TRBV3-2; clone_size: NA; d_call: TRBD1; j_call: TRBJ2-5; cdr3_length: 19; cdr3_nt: TGTGCCAGCAGCCAAGGGGGACCTGGGCGGAGAGGGGGCCCAGAGACCCAGTACTTC; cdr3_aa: CASSQGGPGRRGGPETQYF
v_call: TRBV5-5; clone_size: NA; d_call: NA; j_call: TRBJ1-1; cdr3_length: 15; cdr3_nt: TGTGCCAGCAGCTTAGTCGCGCATTGGAACACTGAAGCTTTCTTT; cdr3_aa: CASSLVAHWNTEAFF
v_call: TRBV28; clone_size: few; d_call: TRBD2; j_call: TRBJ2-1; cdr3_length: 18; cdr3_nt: TGTGCCAGCAGTCACTCGGGCCTGGGCGGGAGAAGGTACAATGAGCAGTTCTTC; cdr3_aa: CASSHSGLGGRRYNEQFF
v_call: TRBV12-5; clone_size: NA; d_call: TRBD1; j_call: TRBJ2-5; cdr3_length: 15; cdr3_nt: TGTGCTAGTGGTTCCTCGACAGGGGCTGGAGAGACCCAGTACTTC; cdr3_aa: CASGSSTGAGETQYF
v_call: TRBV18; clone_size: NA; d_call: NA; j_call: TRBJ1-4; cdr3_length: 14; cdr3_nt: TGTGCCAGCTCACCACGACAAGCGGATGAAAAACTGTTTTTT; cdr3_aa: CASSPRQADEKLFF
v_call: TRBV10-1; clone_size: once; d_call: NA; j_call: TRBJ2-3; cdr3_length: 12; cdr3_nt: TGCGCCAGCTCGCCAAACGAGGATACGCAGTATTTT; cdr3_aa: CASSPNEDTQYF
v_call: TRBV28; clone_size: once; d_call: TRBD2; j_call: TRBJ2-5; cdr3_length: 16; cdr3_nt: TGTGCCAGTAGCGGGAGCCACCTACAACCCCAAGAGACCCAGTACTTC; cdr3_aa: CASSGSHLQPQETQYF
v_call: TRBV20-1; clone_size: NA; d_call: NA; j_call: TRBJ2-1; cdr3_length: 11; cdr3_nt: TGCAGTGCTCGTCCTTACAATGAGCAGTTCTTC; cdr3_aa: CSARPYNEQFF
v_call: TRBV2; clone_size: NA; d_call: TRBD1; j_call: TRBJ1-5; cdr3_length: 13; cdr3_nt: TGTGCCAGCACCGGGACAGGAAAACAGCCCCAGCATTTT; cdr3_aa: CASTGTGKQPQHF
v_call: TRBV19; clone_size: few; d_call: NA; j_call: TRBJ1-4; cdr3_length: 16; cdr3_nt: TGTGCCAGTAGTATTCGCACGGGTGCAACTAATGAAAAACTGTTTTTT; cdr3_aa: CASSIRTGATNEKLFF
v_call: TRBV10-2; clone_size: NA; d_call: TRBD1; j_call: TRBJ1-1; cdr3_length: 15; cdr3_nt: TGCGCCAGCAGTGGACAACAGGGGACTGGCACTGAAGCTTTCTTT; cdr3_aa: CASSGQQGTGTEAFF
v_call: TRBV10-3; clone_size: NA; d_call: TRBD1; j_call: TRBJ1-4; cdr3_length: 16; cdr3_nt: TGTGCCATCAGTGAAACAGGACAGGTTGGATCGGAAAAACTGTTTTTT; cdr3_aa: CAISETGQVGSEKLFF
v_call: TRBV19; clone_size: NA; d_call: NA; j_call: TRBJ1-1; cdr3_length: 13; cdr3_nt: TGTGCCAGTAGTATCAAAGGGGACACTGAAGCTTTCTTT; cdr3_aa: CASSIKGDTEAFF
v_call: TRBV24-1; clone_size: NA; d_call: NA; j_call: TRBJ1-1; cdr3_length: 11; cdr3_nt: TGTGCCACCAGTGATTTGAACAAGGCTTTCTTT; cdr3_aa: CATSDLNKAFF
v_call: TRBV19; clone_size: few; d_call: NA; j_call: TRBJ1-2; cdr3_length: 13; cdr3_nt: TGTGCCAGTAGGAGCGGCAGAGGCTATGGCTACACCTTC; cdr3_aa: CASRSGRGYGYTF
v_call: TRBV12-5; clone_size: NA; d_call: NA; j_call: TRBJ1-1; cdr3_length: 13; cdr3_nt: TGTGCTAGTGGAATCTCGGGGAACACTGAAGCTTTCTTT; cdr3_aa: CASGISGNTEAFF
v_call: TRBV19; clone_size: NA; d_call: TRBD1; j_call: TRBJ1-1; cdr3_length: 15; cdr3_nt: TGTGCCAGTAGTCCCGTTACAGGGGGGAACACTGAAGCTTTCTTT; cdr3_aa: CASSPVTGGNTEAFF
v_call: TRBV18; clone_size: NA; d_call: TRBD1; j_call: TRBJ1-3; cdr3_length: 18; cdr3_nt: TGTGCCAGCTCACCACTTCTGACAGGGGTAGGGTCTGGAAACACCATATATTTT; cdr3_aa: CASSPLLTGVGSGNTIYF
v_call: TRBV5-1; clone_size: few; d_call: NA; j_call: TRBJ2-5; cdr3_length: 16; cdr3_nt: TGCGCCAGCAGCTTGTACGGGAGTAGGTCAGGAGAGACCCAGTACTTC; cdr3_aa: CASSLYGSRSGETQYF
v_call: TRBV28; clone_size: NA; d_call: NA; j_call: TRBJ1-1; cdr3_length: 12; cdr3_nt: TGTGCCAGCAGTTTAATCCGGGGTGAAGCTTTCTTT; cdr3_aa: CASSLIRGEAFF